This TCR beta chain was obtained from a study of human T cells and chemical hapten exposure. Study findings and constraints: The formation of large CDR3 similarity clusters by expanded TCRs significantly exceeded that of controls.

TCRdb recomputed calls from the RACE reads with MiXCR, one row per CDR3 protein. The sample contains over 70,000 distinct CDR3 sequences, around 10% of which appear only once. Time point in this sample: patch test 2, 6 weeks after DPC sensitization. Treatment of the sample: therapeutic diphenylcyclopropenone sensitization with weekly scalp DPC. The table lists this clonotype with a few counts. No antigen is known for it. The CDR3 length is 15 residues. Germline loops: CDR1 SNHLY, CDR2 FYNNEI. Trimming left V 5 bases short and J 1 base short, with 14 bases between. This specimen was whole blood, taken in connection with sensitization to the hapten diphenylcyclopropenone (DPC). This chain links TRBV2 with TRBJ1-1; a possible D gene is TRBD1 (5 bases). This clonotype was obtained from a man aged 18 to 30 with alopecia areata. Some clones in this sample may be carry-over from other donors' samples. This CDR3 reads CASSPLGTSNTEAFF. The CDR3 DNA reads TGTGCCAGCAGTCCCCTCGGGACGTCGAACACTGAAGCTTTCTTT.